This T cell receptor (beta chain) was observed in a study of cytomegalovirus exposure and HLA in healthy donors. Both 60 Vbeta primers and 13 Jbeta primers went into the PCR. Here immunoSEQ multiplex PCR was the method, and the copy in TCRdb shows in-frame clones only, minus some. In the table there are some 200,000 clones, roughly 79% of which are singletons. The sample comprised PBMCs. The source of this sequence is a woman in her 30s in good health and CMV-seropositive.

The CDR3 reads CASSLDFGGSSYNEQFF. Written as DNA, the CDR3 is TGTGCCAGCAGCTTAGATTTCGGCGGCAGCTCCTACAATGAGCAGTTCTTC. V and J are TRBV11-3 and TRBJ2-1, with no clear D. This CDR3 has 17 amino acids. Germline CDR1 and CDR2: SGHNT and YENEEA. The V end was cut by 0 bases, the J end by 0 bases, with 12 bases between.